This T cell receptor (beta chain) derives from a study of blood T cell repertoires in COVID-19. V was shortened by 6 bases and J by 6 bases, with 17 bases between the two germline ends. In germline, CDR1 is MNHEY, CDR2 SVGEGT. The CDR3 consists of 14 residues. Repertoires were generated with immunoSEQ multiplex PCR, while TCRdb's copy carries only in-frame clones and drops some. This table holds about 120,000 clones, approximately 90% found once. The sequenced sample was peripheral blood. The V gene is TRBV6-2 or TRBV6-3, the J gene TRBJ1-2, with D perhaps TRBD1 (5 bases). The TCR comes from a human donor with acute or convalescent COVID-19. The donor label of this sample is uncertain. CDR3 in amino acids: CASSTLQVWNGYTF. The DNA for the CDR3 is TGTGCCAGCAGCACACTACAGGTTTGGAATGGCTACACCTTC.